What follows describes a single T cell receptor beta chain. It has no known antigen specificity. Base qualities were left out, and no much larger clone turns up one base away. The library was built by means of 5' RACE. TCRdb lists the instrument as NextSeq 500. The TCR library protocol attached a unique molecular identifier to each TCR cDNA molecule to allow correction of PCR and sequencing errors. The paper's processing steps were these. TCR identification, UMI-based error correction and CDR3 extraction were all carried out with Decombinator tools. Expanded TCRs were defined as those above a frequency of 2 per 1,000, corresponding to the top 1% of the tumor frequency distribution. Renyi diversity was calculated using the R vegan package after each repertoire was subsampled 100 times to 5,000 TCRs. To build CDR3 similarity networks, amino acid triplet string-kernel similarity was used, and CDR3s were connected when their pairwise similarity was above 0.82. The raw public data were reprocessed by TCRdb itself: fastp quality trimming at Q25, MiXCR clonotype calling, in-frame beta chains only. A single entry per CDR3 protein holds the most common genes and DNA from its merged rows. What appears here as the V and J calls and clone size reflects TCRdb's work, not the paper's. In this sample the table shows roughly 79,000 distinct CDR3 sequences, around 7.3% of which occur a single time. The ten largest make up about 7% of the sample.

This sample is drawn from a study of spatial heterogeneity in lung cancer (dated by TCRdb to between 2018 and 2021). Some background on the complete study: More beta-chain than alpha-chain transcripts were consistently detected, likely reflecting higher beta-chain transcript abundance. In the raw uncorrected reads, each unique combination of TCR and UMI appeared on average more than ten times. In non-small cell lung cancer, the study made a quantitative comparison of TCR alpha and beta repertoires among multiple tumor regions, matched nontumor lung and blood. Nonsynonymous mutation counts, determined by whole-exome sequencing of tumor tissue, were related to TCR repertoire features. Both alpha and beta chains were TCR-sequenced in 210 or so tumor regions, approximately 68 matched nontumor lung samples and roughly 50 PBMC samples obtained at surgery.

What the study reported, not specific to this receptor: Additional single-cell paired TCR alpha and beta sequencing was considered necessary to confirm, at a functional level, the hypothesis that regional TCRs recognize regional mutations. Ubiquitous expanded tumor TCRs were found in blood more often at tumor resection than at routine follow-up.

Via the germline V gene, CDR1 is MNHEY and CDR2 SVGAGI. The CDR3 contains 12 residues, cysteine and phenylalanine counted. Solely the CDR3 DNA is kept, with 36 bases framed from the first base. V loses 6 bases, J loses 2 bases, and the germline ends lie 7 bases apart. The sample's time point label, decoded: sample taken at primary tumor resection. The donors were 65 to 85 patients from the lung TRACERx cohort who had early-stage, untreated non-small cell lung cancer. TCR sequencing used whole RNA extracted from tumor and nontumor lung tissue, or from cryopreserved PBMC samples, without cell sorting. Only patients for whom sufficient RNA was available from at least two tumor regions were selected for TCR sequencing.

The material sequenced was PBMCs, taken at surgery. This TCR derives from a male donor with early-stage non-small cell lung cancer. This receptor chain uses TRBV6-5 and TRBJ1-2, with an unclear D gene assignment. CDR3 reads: CASRPENYGYTF. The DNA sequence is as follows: TGTGCCAGCAGACCAGAAAACTATGGCTACACCTTC.